Presented here are 5 T cell receptor beta chains from one specimen sequenced in a study of vaccination effects on CD4 cells after COVID-19 (dated by TCRdb to about 2022). Receptor amplification or capture employed the immunoSEQ multiplex PCR assay. TCRdb's version of the immuneACCESS table is confined to in-frame rearrangements and falls short of the full clone set. An unresolved V gene accounts for under half of the shortfall where checked; the remainder is of unknown origin. Recorded for this sample are 57,000 or so clones; about 81% of them occurred a single time. Of the sample, roughly 4.2% is held by the ten largest clones. These receptors are not linked to any known antigen. After approximately 11 days of culture, CD4+ T cells were isolated with the EasySep CD4+ T cell isolation kit. Participants received two doses of either the BNT162b2 or the mRNA-1273 mRNA SARS-CoV-2 vaccine. The specimen comprised CD4+ T cells from PBMCs cultured without peptide, sampled after COVID-19 vaccination. Receptor source: a human donor who received a COVID-19 vaccine.

This chain joins TRBV5-1 and TRBJ2-5, with 11 bases that match TRBD2. Germline loops: CDR1 SGHRS, CDR2 YFSETQ. The CDR3 is 19 amino acids. With V trimmed by 5 bases and J by 2 bases, 17 bases remained unmatched. This chain's CDR3 is CASSYPSSGGRSRQETQYF. Written as DNA, the CDR3 is TGCGCCAGCAGTTATCCGTCTAGCGGGGGGCGGTCTCGACAAGAGACCCAGTACTTC.

This clone was counted a single time. The V call is TRBV19, the J call TRBJ1-5; TRBD1 matches at 8 bases. CDR3 length: 16 residues. CDR1 is LNHDA and CDR2 is SQIVND in the germline V gene (reference sequence). After removal of 3 bases from V and 7 bases from J, the junction contained 11 bases not matched to a gene. As DNA, the CDR3 is TGTGCCAGTAGTATGGGTTTGGACAGGGAAGGCCAGCCCCAGCATTTT. It codes for CASSMGLDREGQPQHF.

The chain recombines TRBV5-1 with TRBJ2-3; possible D gene TRBD1, 5 bases. V gave up 0 bases and J gave up 2 bases, with 10 bases separating them. This CDR3 is built from 15 residues. Germline CDR1 SGHRS, CDR2 YFSETQ. The CDR3 nucleotides read TGCGCCAGCAGCTTGGAGGGGCAGACCACAGATACGCAGTATTTT. Translation: CASSLEGQTTDTQYF.

The chain has TRBV3-1 (or the pseudogene TRBV3-2) and TRBJ1-1; D is unclear. The CDR3 is 13 amino acids. V was trimmed by 4 bases and J by 8 bases, leaving 14 bases between them. Germline CDR1 is LGHDT and CDR2 is YNNKEL (reference sequence). In DNA form, the CDR3 reads TGTGCCAGCAGCCCCCCAACGGGGAAAGAAGCTTTCTTT. It translates to CASSPPTGKEAFF.

V gene TRBV7-8 combines with J gene TRBJ1-1, with D unresolved. The CDR3 extends over 15 amino acids. Trimming pared 1 base from V and 1 base from J, leaving 10 bases between. Germline lookup yields CDR1 SGHVS and CDR2 FQNEAQ. CDR3 residues: CASSLGARPNTEAFF. The DNA for the CDR3 is TGTGCCAGCAGCTTAGGGGCCCGCCCGAACACTGAAGCTTTCTTT.